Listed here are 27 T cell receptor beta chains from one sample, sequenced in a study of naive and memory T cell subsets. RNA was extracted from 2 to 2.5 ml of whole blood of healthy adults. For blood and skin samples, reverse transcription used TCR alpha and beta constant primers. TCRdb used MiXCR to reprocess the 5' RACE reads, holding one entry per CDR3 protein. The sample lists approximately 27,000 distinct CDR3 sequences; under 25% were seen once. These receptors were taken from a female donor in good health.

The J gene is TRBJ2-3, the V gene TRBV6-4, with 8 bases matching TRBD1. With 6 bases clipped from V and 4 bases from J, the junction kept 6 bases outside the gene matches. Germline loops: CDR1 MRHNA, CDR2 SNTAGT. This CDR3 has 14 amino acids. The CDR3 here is CASSTIQGADTQYF. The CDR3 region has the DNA TGTGCCAGCAGCACCATACAGGGGGCAGATACGCAGTATTTT.

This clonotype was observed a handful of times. The CDR3 spells CASSARVAGASYEQYF. DNA for the CDR3: TGTGCCAGCAGCGCACGTGTAGCGGGAGCGTCCTACGAGCAGTACTTC. V is TRBV7-2 and J is TRBJ2-7; 9 nucleotides line up with TRBD2. The CDR3 loop spans 16 amino acids. In germline, CDR1 is SGHTA, CDR2 FQGNSA. The trim removed 5 bases at V and 1 base at J, leaving 9 bases unmatched. Full variable domain (outside the CDR3, taken from reference TRBV7-2 and TRBJ2-7): GAGVSQSPSNKVTEKGKDVELRCDPISGHTALYWYRQSLGQGLEFLIYFQGNSAPDKSGLPSDRFSAERTGGSVSTLTIQRTQQEDSAVYLCASSARVAGASYEQYFGPGTRLTVT.

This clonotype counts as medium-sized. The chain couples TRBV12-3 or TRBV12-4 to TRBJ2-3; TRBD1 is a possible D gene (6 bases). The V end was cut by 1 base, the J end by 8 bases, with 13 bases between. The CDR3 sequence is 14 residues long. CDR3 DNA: TGTGCCAGCAGTTTAGGGGAACAGGGCGGTACGCAGTATTTT. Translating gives CASSLGEQGGTQYF.

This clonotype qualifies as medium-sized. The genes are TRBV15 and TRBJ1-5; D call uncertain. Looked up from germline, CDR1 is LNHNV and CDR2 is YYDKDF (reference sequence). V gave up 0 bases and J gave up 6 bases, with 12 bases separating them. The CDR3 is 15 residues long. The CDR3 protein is CATSRDRQSTQPQHF. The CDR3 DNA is TGTGCCACCAGCAGAGATCGCCAGTCAACTCAGCCCCAGCATTTT.

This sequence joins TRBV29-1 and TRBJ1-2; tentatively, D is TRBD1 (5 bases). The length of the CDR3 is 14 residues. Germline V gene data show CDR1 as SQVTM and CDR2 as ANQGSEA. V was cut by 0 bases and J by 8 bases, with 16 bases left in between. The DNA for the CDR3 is TGCAGCGTTGAAGACAGGGAGGTGTTCGGGGGCTACACCTTC. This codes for CSVEDREVFGGYTF.

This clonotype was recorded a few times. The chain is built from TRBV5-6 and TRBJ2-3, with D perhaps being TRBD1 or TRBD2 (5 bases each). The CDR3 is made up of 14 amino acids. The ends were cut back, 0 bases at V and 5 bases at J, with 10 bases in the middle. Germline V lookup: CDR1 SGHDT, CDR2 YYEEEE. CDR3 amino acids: CASSLGQGEDTQYF. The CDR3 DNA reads TGTGCCAGCAGCTTGGGTCAGGGAGAAGATACGCAGTATTTT.

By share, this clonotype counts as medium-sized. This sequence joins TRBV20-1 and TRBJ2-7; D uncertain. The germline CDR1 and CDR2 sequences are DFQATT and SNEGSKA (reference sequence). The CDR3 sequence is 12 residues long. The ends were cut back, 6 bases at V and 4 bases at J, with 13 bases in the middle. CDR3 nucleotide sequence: TGCAGTGCGAGACTCCCCGGATACGAGCAGTACTTC. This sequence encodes CSARLPGYEQYF.

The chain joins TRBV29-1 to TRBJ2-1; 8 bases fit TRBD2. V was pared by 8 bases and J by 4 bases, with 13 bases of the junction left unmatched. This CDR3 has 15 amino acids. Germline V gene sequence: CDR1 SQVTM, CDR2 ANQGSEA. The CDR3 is CSLLLRGLGYNEQFF. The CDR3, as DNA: TGCAGCCTCCTACTTCGGGGACTAGGGTACAATGAGCAGTTCTTC.

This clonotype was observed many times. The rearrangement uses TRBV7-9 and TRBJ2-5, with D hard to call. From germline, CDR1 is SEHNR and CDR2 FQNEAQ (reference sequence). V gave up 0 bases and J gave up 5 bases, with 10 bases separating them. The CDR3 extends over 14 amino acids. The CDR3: CASSLAQGPETQYF. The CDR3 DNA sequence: TGTGCCAGCAGCTTAGCCCAAGGGCCGGAGACCCAGTACTTC. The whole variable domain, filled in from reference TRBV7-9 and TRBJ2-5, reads DTGVSQNPRHKITKRGQNVTFRCDPISEHNRLYWYRQTLGQGPEFLTYFQNEAQLEKSRLLSDRFSAERPKGSFSTLEIQRTEQGDSAMYLCASSLAQGPETQYFGPGTRLLVL.

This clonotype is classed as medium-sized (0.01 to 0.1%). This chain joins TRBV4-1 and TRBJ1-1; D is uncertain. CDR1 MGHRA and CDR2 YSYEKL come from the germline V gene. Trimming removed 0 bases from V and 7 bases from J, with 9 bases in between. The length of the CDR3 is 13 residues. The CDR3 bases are TGCGCCAGCAGCCAAGAAGGCGCGAATGAAGCTTTCTTT. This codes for CASSQEGANEAFF.

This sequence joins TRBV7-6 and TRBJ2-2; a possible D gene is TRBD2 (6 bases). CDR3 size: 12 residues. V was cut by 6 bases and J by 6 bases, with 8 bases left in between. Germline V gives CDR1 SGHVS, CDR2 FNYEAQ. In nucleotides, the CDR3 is TGTGCCAGCAGTTGGGGGGCCGGGGAGCTGTTTTTT. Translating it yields CASSWGAGELFF. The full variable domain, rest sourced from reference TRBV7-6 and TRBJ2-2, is GAGVSQSPRYKVTKRGQDVALRCDPISGHVSLYWYRQALGQGPEFLTYFNYEAQQDKSGLPNDRFSAERPEGSISTLTIQRTEQRDSAMYRCASSWGAGELFFGEGSRLTVL.

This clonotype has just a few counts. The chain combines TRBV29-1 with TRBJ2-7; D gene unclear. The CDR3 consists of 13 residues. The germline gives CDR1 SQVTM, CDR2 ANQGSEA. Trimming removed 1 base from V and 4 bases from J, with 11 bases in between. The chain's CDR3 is CSVEVGTGYEQYF. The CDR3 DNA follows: TGCAGCGTTGAAGTGGGTACTGGGTACGAGCAGTACTTC.

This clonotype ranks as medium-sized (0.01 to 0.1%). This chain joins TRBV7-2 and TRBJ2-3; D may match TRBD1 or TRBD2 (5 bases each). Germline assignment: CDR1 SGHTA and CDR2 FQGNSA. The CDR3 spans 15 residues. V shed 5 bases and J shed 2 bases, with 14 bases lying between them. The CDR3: CASSRDPLATDTQYF. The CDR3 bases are TGTGCCAGCAGCCGGGACCCCTTGGCCACAGATACGCAGTATTTT.

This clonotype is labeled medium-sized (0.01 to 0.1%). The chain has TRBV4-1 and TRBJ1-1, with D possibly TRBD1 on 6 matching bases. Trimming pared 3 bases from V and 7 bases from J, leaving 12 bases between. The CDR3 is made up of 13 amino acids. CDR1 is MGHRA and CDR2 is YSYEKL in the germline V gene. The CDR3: CASSHPDRLEAFF. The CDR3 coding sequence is TGCGCCAGCAGCCACCCGGACAGACTTGAAGCTTTCTTT.

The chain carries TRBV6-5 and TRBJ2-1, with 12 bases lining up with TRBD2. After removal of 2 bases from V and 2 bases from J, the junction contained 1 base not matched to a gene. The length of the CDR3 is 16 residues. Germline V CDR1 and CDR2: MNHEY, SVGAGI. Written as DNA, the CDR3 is TGTGCCAGCAGTTACCCTAGCGGGGGGGCCTACAATGAGCAGTTCTTC. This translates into CASSYPSGGAYNEQFF.

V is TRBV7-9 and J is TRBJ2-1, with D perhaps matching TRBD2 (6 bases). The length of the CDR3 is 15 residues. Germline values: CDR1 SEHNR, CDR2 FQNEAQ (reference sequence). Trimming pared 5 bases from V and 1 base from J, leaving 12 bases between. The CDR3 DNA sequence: TGTGCCAGCAGCCAAGGGGACTTGTCCTACAATGAGCAGTTCTTC. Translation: CASSQGDLSYNEQFF.

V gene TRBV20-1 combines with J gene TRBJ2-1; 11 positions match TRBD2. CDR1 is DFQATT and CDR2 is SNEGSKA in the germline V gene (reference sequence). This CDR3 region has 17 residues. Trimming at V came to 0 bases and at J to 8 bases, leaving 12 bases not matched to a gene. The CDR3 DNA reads TGCAGTGCTAGAGATCTTTTAACTAGCGGGAGTTTCGATGAGCAGTTCTTC. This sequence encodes CSARDLLTSGSFDEQFF.

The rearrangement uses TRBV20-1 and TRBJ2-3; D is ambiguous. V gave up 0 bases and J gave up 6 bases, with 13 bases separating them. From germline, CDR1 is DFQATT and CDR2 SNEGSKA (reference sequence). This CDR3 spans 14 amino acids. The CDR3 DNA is TGCAGTGCTAGAGATCCCTTCACATTGGATACGCAGTATTTT. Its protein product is CSARDPFTLDTQYF.

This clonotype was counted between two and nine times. CDR3 residues: CSARDLAGPTYNEQFF. The DNA of the CDR3 is TGCAGTGCTAGAGATCTAGCGGGACCTACCTACAATGAGCAGTTCTTC. This chain uses TRBV20-1 with TRBJ2-1; TRBD2 matches 9 bases. The J segment lost 2 bases and the V segment lost 0 bases, leaving 5 bases of the junction unmatched. Germline V gene data show CDR1 as DFQATT and CDR2 as SNEGSKA (reference sequence). This CDR3 is 16 amino acids long.

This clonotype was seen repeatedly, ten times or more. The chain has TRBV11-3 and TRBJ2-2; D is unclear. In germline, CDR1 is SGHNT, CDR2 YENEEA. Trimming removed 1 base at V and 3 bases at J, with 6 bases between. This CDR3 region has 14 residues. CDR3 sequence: CASSLAAHTGELFF. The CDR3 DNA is TGTGCCAGCAGCTTAGCAGCCCACACCGGGGAGCTGTTTTTT.

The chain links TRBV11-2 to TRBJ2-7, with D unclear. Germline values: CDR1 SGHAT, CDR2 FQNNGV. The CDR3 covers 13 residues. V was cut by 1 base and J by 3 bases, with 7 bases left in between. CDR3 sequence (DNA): TGTGCCAGCAGCTTAGGGTACAGCTACGAGCAGTACTTC. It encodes CASSLGYSYEQYF.

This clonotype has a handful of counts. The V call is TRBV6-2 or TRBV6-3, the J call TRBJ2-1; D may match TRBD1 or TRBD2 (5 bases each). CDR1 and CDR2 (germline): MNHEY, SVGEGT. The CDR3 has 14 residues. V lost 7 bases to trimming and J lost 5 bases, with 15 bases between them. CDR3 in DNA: TGTGCCAGCATTCCCCATGGGGGTAACAATGAGCAGTTCTTC. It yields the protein CASIPHGGNNEQFF.

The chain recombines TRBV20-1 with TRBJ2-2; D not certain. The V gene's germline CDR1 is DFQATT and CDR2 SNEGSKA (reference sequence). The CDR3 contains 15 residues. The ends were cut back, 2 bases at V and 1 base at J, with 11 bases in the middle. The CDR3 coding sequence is TGCAGTGCTAGAAAGCTAGGAGTGAACACCGGGGAGCTGTTTTTT. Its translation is CSARKLGVNTGELFF.

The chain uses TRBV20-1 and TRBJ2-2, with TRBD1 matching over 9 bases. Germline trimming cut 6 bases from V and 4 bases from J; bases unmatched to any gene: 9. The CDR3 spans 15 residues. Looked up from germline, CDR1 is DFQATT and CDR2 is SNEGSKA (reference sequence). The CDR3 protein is CSAAGTGQITGELFF. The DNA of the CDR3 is TGCAGTGCAGCCGGGACAGGGCAAATCACCGGGGAGCTGTTTTTT.

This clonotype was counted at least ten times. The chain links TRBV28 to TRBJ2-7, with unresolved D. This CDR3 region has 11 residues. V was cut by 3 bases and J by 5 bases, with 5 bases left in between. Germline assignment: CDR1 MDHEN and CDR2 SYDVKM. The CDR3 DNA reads TGTGCCAGCAGTTTGAGCCACGAGCAGTACTTC. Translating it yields CASSLSHEQYF.

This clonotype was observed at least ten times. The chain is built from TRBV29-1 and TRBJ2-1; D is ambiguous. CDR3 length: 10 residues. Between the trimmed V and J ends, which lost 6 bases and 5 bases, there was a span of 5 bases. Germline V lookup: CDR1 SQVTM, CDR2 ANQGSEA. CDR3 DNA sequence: TGCAGCGTCGAGGACAATGAGCAGTTCTTC. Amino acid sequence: CSVEDNEQFF.

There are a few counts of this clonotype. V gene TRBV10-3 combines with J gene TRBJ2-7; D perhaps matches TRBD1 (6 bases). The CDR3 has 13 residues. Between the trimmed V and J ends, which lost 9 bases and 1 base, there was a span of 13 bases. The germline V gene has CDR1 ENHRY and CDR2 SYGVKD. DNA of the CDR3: TGTGCCATGACGGACAGTTCTTCCTACGAGCAGTACTTC. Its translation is CAMTDSSSYEQYF.